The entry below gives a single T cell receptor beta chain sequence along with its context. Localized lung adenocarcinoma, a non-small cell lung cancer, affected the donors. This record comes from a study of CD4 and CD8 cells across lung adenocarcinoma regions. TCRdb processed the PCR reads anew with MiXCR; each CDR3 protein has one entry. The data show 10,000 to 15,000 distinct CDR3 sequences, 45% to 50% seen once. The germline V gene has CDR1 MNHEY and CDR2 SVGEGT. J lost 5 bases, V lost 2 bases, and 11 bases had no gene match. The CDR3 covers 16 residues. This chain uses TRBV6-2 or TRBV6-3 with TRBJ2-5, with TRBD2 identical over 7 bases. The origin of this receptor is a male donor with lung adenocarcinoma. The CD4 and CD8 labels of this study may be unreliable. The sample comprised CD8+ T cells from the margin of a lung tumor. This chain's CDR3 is CASSYPGWAGDETQYF. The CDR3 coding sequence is TGTGCCAGCAGTTACCCAGGGTGGGCGGGAGACGAGACCCAGTACTTC.